This TCR delta chain originates from a study of gamma-delta T cells after stem cell transplantation. TCRdb repeated clone calling on the RT-PCR reads with CATT. The profile shows roughly 840 delta-chain clones, 2.5% to 3.5% of them singletons. Of note for this clone: This DNA's translation differs at residue 16 from TCRdb's protein, which comes from a much larger clone; a read error is likely, and the protein shown is translated from the DNA.

The specimen sequenced was gamma-delta T cells. The TCR comes from a human donor. It is not recorded whose cells these are; they may come from a transplant donor.

CDR3 nucleotide sequence: TGTGCTCTCACCAAGTACTGGGGGATAATAAACACCGATAAACTCACCTTT. This translates into CALTKYWGIINTDKLTF. J is TRDJ1 and V is TRDV1, with 11 positions matching TRDD3. CDR1 TSWWSYY and CDR2 QGS come from the germline V gene. This CDR3 comprises 17 residues.